These T cell receptor beta chains were read from a single sample in a study of control samples from healthy donors and cancer patients. Measured with immunoSEQ multiplex PCR; TCRdb has only the in-frame clones, and not every one. The table records tens of thousands of clones, 70% to 90% of them present only once. Sequencing input: PBMCs. The receptors come from a woman aged 55-70 years with head and neck cancer. Both conserved end residues are part of each CDR3. Each record gives: clone size, D gene, J gene, V gene, CDR3 protein, CDR3 DNA. D genes are given only for firm matches. Size values are once, few and many counts, or a class for expanded clones, and some rows have none.

once,NA,TRBJ1-5,TRBV7-9,CASSLAGYQPQHF,TGTGCCAGCAGCTTGGCAGGGTATCAGCCCCAGCATTTT
NA,TRBD1,TRBJ2-7,TRBV7-2,CASSLRTGRIYEQYF,TGTGCCAGCAGTTTACGGACAGGGCGTATATACGAGCAGTACTTC
NA,NA,TRBJ2-5,TRBV9,CASSADGGTQYF,TGTGCCAGCAGCGCCGATGGCGGGACCCAGTACTTC
NA,NA,TRBJ2-4,TRBV5-4,CASSLGTGRKNIQYF,TGTGCCAGCAGCTTGGGCACAGGGAGGAAAAACATTCAGTACTTC
NA,TRBD2,TRBJ2-2,TRBV9,CASSVTPSGRTAGELFF,TGTGCCAGCAGCGTCACTCCTAGCGGGAGGACCGCCGGGGAGCTGTTTTTT
NA,TRBD1,TRBJ2-4,TRBV7-8,CASSSPAAGGIVNIQYF,TGTGCCAGCAGCTCGCCCGCGGCAGGGGGCATTGTGAACATTCAGTACTTC
NA,NA,TRBJ2-6,TRBV7-9,CASSLNSNRASVLTF,TGTGCCAGCAGCTTAAATAGTAACAGGGCCTCCGTCCTGACTTTC
NA,TRBD1,TRBJ2-5,TRBV5-1,CASSLGPGQQQETQYF,TGCGCCAGCAGCTTGGGTCCGGGACAGCAACAAGAGACCCAGTACTTC
NA,NA,TRBJ2-3,TRBV27,CASSLAAWDTQYF,TGTGCCAGCAGTTTAGCCGCTTGGGATACGCAGTATTTT
NA,NA,TRBJ1-1,TRBV27,CASRNDLNTEAFF,TGTGCCAGCAGGAATGATTTGAACACTGAAGCTTTCTTT